This T cell receptor beta chain was recovered during a study of blood T cell repertoires in COVID-19. Study information: Sample material is recorded as cDNA or gDNA derived from T cells, B-cell-depleted T cells, or PBMCs.

Assay: immunoSEQ multiplex PCR; the TCRdb copy retains only in-frame clones and omits some. The data contain approximately 300,000 clones, 89% of them singletons. The germline V gene encodes CDR1 SNHLY and CDR2 FYNNEI. CDR3 length equals 14 residues. The ends lost 8 bases at V and 3 bases at J; junction bases unmatched: 8. Participant age was roughly 18 to 90 years, and participants resided in about two dozen US areas. Sequenced sample: PBMCs or T cells enriched from blood (not recorded which). This TCR was recovered from a man in his sixties who had recovered from COVID-19. The V call is TRBV2, the J call TRBJ1-1; 8 nucleotides agree with TRBD1. Written as DNA, the CDR3 is TGTGCCAGCTCAGGGGGCGGGTCACACACTGAAGCTTTCTTT. This encodes CASSGGGSHTEAFF.